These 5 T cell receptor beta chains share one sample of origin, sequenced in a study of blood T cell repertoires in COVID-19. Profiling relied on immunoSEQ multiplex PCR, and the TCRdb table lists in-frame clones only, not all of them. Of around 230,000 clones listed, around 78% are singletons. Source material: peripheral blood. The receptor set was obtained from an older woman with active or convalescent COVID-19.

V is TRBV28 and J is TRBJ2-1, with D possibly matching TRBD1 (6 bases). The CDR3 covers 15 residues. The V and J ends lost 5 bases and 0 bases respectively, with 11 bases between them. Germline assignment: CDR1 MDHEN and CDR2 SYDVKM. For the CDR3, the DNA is TGTGCCAGCAGTATGGGGGCCCTCTCCTACAATGAGCAGTTCTTC. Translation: CASSMGALSYNEQFF. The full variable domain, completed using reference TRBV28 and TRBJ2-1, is DVKVTQSSRYLVKRTGEKVFLECVQDMDHENMFWYRQDPGLGLRLIYFSYDVKMKEKGDIPEGYSVSREKKERFSLILESASTNQTSMYLCASSMGALSYNEQFFGPGTRLTVL.

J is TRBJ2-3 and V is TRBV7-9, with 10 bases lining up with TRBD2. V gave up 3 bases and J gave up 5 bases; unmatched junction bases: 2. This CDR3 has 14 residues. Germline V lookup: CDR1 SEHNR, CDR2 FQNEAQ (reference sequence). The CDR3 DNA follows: TGTGCCAGCAGCTTCCCTAGCGGGGGAGATACGCAGTATTTT. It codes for CASSFPSGGDTQYF. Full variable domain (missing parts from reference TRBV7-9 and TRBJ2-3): DTGVSQNPRHKITKRGQNVTFRCDPISEHNRLYWYRQTLGQGPEFLTYFQNEAQLEKSRLLSDRFSAERPKGSFSTLEIQRTEQGDSAMYLCASSFPSGGDTQYFGPGTRLTVL.

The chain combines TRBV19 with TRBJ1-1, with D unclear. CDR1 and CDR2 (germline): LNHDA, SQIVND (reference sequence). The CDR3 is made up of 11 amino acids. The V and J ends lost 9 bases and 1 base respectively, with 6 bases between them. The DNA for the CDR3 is TGTGCCAGAGATAGGAACACTGAAGCTTTCTTT. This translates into CARDRNTEAFF.

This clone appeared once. CDR3: CASSMIGYGYTF. DNA of the CDR3: TGTGCCAGTAGTATGATCGGCTATGGCTACACCTTC. V is TRBV19 and J is TRBJ1-2; D gene ambiguous. There are 12 residues in the CDR3. The V and J ends lost 3 bases and 4 bases respectively, with 6 bases between them. Germline CDR1 and CDR2: LNHDA and SQIVND (reference sequence).

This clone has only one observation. The DNA for the CDR3 is TGCGCCAGCAACCGGGACTTGACCTACAATGAGCAGTTCTTC. Its protein product is CASNRDLTYNEQFF. This chain uses TRBV5-1 with TRBJ2-1; D might be TRBD2 (6 bases). In germline, CDR1 is SGHRS, CDR2 YFSETQ. Trimming removed 6 bases from V and 2 bases from J, with 12 bases in between. This CDR3 spans 14 amino acids.